This TCR beta chain was identified in a study of control samples from healthy donors and cancer patients. TCRdb's copy holds only in-frame clones and misses some; the assay was immunoSEQ multiplex PCR. This sample has about 130,000 clones, with around 93% found just once. Germline CDR1 reads SGHNT; CDR2 reads YYREEE (reference sequence). The V and J ends lost 3 bases and 4 bases, in that order; junction bases with no gene match: 10. The CDR3 runs 16 residues. The chain uses TRBV5-4 and TRBJ2-7; 10 bases are a match to TRBD2. Sequencing was performed on blood. The source is a man younger than 35 in good health. The CDR3 loop is CASSYNGAGGPYEQYF. The CDR3 DNA reads TGTGCCAGCAGCTATAATGGAGCGGGGGGGCCTTACGAGCAGTACTTC.